This T cell receptor (beta chain) came from a study of T cells in women clearing cervical HPV infection. Points on this clone: Read sequence stops 3 residues before the CDR3 end, and the germline J gene provides the missing end.

Clones were sequenced by immunoSEQ multiplex PCR, and TCRdb holds only the in-frame ones, with some missing. Its listing shows roughly 36,000 clones. All participants had a single incident cervical HPV16 infection, and prevalent HPV16 infections were excluded. This CDR3 region has 15 residues. CDR1 and CDR2 (germline): LGHNT, FRNRAP. Between the trimmed V and J ends, which lost 7 bases and 8 bases, there was a span of 21 bases. This receptor was identified in a woman between 18 and 69 years old with a cervical HPV16 infection that either progressed to CIN3+ or cleared (not recorded which). The sequenced material came from blood buffy coat. The chain joins TRBV12-5 to TRBJ2-1; a possible D gene is TRBD1 (5 bases). The CDR3 loop is CASDPGWFFGDEQFF. The DNA read from the CDR3 is TGTGCTAGTGACCCAGGGTGGTTTTTTGGGGATGAG.